These T cell receptor beta chains were read from a single sample in a study of regulatory T cells in long-lasting Graves disease. TCRdb re-called the multiplex PCR reads through MiXCR, storing one row per CDR3 protein. The data contain over 350,000 distinct CDR3 sequences, roughly 15% of them singletons. This sample was also put to use in a study of T cells in Graves' hyperthyroidism and ophthalmopathy.

Sample: peripheral blood mononuclear cells (PBMCs), taken at new diagnosis, from a patient treated with antithyroid drugs. The receptors here all came from a woman in her 40s with Graves disease. Each CDR3 is given with its conserved first and last residue. Fields, in order: V gene, D gene, clone size, J gene, CDR3 protein, CDR3 DNA. The D gene is left open where the match is weak. Not every row has a clone size; where given, it reads once, few, many or a size class.

TRBV6-5	TRBD2	.	TRBJ2-5	CASSYGTTQETQYF	TGTGCCAGCAGCTACGGGACTACCCAAGAGACCCAGTACTTC
TRBV20-1	.	few	TRBJ2-7	CSADRRASYEQYF	TGCAGTGCGGATCGGCGGGCCTCCTACGAGCAGTACTTC
TRBV6-5	.	many	TRBJ2-7	CASSYSNYGNYEQYF	TGTGCCAGCAGTTACTCCAACTACGGCAACTACGAGCAGTACTTC
TRBV27	.	many	TRBJ1-3	CASSQPGAGGALSGNTIYF	TGTGCCAGCAGTCAGCCCGGGGCTGGAGGGGCTCTCTCTGGAAACACCATATATTTT
TRBV7-9	TRBD2	.	TRBJ2-1	CASSPRTGLAGGDDNEQFF	TGTGCCAGCAGCCCTCGGACAGGATTAGCGGGAGGGGATGACAATGAGCAGTTCTTC
TRBV13	.	few	TRBJ2-6	CASSPTVGFGANVLTF	TGTGCCAGCAGCCCCACAGTGGGCTTTGGGGCCAACGTCCTGACTTTC
TRBV20-1	TRBD1	few	TRBJ1-2	CSAPDRGQSNYGYTF	TGCAGTGCACCGGACAGGGGGCAGAGTAACTATGGCTACACCTTC
TRBV2	TRBD2	.	TRBJ2-1	CASSAQGGTSGRALPSEQFF	TGTGCCAGCAGTGCCCAGGGCGGGACTAGCGGGAGGGCCCTCCCTAGTGAGCAGTTCTTC
TRBV28	.	many	TRBJ2-3	CASRRTTRADTQYF	TGTGCCAGCAGACGGACCACGCGAGCAGATACGCAGTATTTT
TRBV4-2	TRBD1	.	TRBJ2-1	CASSQVGQGSREQFF	TGTGCCAGCAGCCAAGTGGGACAGGGCAGCAGGGAGCAGTTCTTC
TRBV11-3	TRBD2	many	TRBJ2-3	CASSLEREPTDTQYF	TGTGCCAGCAGCTTAGAGCGGGAGCCCACAGATACGCAGTATTTT
TRBV11-2	.	.	TRBJ2-2	CASSLTATVPNTGELFF	TGTGCCAGCAGCTTAACGGCGACCGTTCCGAACACCGGGGAGCTGTTTTTT
TRBV10-3	TRBD2	many	TRBJ2-3	CAISESLAGVSYTQYF	TGTGCCATCAGTGAGTCTCTAGCGGGAGTTTCGTATACGCAGTATTTT
TRBV24-1	TRBD2	many	TRBJ2-5	CATSARASGGQETQYF	TGTGCCACCAGTGCGAGGGCTAGCGGAGGTCAAGAGACCCAGTACTTC
TRBV2	.	many	TRBJ2-7	CASSEKAGRQYF	TGTGCCAGCAGTGAAAAGGCAGGGCGGCAGTACTTC
TRBV29-1	.	many	TRBJ2-1	CSVDRAAGMANEQFF	TGCAGCGTTGATAGGGCGGCAGGGATGGCGAATGAGCAGTTCTTC
TRBV19	.	many	TRBJ2-1	CASSTLGVGSYNEQFF	TGTGCCAGTAGTACCCTTGGGGTCGGCTCCTACAATGAGCAGTTCTTC
TRBV7-9	.	many	TRBJ2-1	CASSYTKASSYNEQFF	TGTGCCAGCAGCTACACTAAAGCAAGCTCCTACAATGAGCAGTTCTTC
TRBV20-1	TRBD2	few	TRBJ2-7	CSARELAGGYEQYF	TGCAGTGCTAGAGAACTAGCGGGAGGCTACGAGCAGTACTTC
TRBV6-2/TRBV6-3	TRBD2	many	TRBJ2-3	CASRPRLAGVWDTQYF	TGTGCCAGCAGGCCCCGCCTAGCGGGAGTGTGGGATACGCAGTATTTT
TRBV28	.	many	TRBJ2-1	CASSLFSTPMAHNEQFF	TGTGCCAGCAGTTTATTCTCGACCCCCATGGCTCACAATGAGCAGTTCTTC
TRBV27	.	many	TRBJ2-3	CASSLAPQGFTDTQYF	TGTGCCAGCAGTTTAGCCCCTCAGGGCTTCACAGATACGCAGTATTTT
TRBV27	.	many	TRBJ1-1	CASSKGGDRTEAFF	TGTGCCAGCAGTAAGGGGGGGGATAGGACTGAAGCTTTCTTT
TRBV6-1	.	many	TRBJ1-2	CASSGRANYGYTF	TGTGCCAGCTCAGGGAGAGCTAACTATGGCTACACCTTC
TRBV19	.	.	TRBJ1-5	CASSNSLGGMSPGHF	TGTGCCAGTAGTAACTCCCTGGGGGGTATGTCCCCTGGGCATTTT
TRBV25-1	.	.	TRBJ2-7	CASSEYDGDYEQYF	TGTGCCAGCAGTGAATATGATGGGGACTACGAGCAGTACTTC
TRBV5-1	.	many	TRBJ2-2	CASSFVPTAGELFF	TGCGCCAGCAGCTTTGTCCCGACAGCCGGGGAGCTGTTTTTT
TRBV7-2	.	many	TRBJ2-5	CASRFRRSLGETQYF	TGTGCCAGCAGGTTCCGCCGGTCCCTGGGAGAGACCCAGTACTTC
TRBV7-9	.	many	TRBJ2-3	CASSSLASDTQYF	TGTGCCAGCAGCTCACTAGCATCGGATACGCAGTATTTT
TRBV5-4	TRBD2	.	TRBJ2-3	CASSGGGRDTQYF	TGTGCCAGCAGCGGCGGGGGGAGAGATACGCAGTATTTT
TRBV25-1	.	few	TRBJ1-2	CASSEGGAVYGYTF	TGTGCCAGCAGTGAAGGGGGGGCAGTCTATGGCTACACCTTC
TRBV12-5	.	few	TRBJ1-5	CASGTELGNQPQHF	TGTGCTAGTGGTACAGAGCTCGGCAATCAGCCCCAGCATTTT
TRBV11-1	.	.	TRBJ1-5	CASSFGGALQPQHF	TGTGCCAGCAGCTTTGGAGGGGCCCTGCAGCCCCAGCATTTT
TRBV4-3	.	.	TRBJ2-7	CASSQDWAYEQYF	TGCGCCAGCAGCCAAGATTGGGCGTACGAGCAGTACTTC
TRBV28	TRBD2	.	TRBJ2-1	CASSLAGGPRGNEQFF	TGTGCCAGCAGTTTAGCGGGAGGGCCTCGTGGGAATGAGCAGTTCTTC
TRBV7-6	TRBD2	.	TRBJ2-5	CASSWRTSGQKTQYF	TGTGCCAGCAGCTGGAGGACTAGCGGGCAAAAGACCCAGTACTTC
TRBV28	.	.	TRBJ1-2	CASRPSTANGYTF	TGTGCCAGCAGACCCTCGACAGCGAATGGCTACACCTTC